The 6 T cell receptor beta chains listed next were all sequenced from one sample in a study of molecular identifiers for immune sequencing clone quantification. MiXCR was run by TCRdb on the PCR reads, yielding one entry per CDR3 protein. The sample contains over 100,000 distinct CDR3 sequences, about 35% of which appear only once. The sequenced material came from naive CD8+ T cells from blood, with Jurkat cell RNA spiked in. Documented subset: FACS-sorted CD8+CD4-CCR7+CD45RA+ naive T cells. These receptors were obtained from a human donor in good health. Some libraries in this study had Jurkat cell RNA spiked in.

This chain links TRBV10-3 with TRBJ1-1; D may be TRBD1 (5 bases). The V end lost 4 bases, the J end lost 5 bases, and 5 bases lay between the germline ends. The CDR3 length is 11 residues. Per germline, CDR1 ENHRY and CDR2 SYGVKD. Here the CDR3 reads CAISGGTEAFF. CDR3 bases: TGTGCCATCAGTGGGGGGACTGAAGCTTTCTTT.

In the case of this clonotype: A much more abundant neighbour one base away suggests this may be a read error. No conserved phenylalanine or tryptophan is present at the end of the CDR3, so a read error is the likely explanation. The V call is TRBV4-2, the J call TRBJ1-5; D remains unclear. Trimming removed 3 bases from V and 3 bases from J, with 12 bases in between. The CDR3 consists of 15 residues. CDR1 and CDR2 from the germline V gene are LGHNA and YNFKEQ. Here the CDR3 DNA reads TGTGCCAGCAGCCACTCAGGTTCAGTCAATCAGCCCCAGCATATT. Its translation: CASSHSGSVNQPQHI.

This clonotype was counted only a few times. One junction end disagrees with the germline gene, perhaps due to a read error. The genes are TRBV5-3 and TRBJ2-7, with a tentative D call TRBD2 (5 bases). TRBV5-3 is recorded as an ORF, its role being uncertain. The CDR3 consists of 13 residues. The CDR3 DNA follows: TGTGCCAGCAGCTCGACGAGGGTGGGCGAGCAGTACTTC. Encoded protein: CASSSTRVGEQYF.

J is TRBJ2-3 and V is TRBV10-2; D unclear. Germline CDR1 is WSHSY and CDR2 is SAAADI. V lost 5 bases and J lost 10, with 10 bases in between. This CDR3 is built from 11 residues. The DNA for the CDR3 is TGCGCCAGCAGTTTGGTCGATTCGCAGTATTTT. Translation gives CASSLVDSQYF.

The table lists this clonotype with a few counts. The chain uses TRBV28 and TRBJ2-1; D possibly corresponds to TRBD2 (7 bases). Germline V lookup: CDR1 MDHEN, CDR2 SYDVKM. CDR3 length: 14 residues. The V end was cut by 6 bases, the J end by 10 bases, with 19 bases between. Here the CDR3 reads CASSNAWGGWEQFF. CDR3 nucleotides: TGTGCCAGCAGCAACGCGTGGGGGGGCTGGGAGCAGTTCTTC. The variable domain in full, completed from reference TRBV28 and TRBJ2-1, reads DVKVTQSSRYLVKRTGEKVFLECVQDMDHENMFWYRQDPGLGLRLIYFSYDVKMKEKGDIPEGYSVSREKKERFSLILESASTNQTSMYLCASSNAWGGWEQFFGPGTRLTVL.

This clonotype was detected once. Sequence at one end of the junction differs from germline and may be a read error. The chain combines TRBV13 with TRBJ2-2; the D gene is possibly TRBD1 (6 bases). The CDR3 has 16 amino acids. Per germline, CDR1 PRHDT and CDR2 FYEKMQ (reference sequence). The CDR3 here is CASSSEGQRTTGELLF. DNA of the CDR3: TGTGCCAGCAGCTCCGAAGGACAGAGGACCACCGGGGAGCTGTTATTT.